These 15 T cell receptor beta chains were sequenced from one sample in a study of cytomegalovirus exposure and HLA in healthy donors. Primers included in the PCR were 60 Vbeta and 13 Jbeta primers. Only in-frame clones appear in the TCRdb table, and some are missing; sequencing was by immunoSEQ multiplex PCR. The sample shows 200,000 to 250,000 clones, around 83% of them seen only once. The sequenced sample was PBMCs. The receptors stem from a girl aged 5-17 years in good health and CMV-seronegative.

This chain uses TRBV4-3 with TRBJ1-6; D is perhaps TRBD1 (6 bases). Germline values: CDR1 LGHNA, CDR2 YSLEER. V dropped 4 bases and J dropped 4 bases, with 11 bases sitting between them. The CDR3 runs 15 residues. In nucleotides, the CDR3 is TGCGCCAGCAGCCCTGACAGGCGTTATAATTCACCCCTCCACTTT. Translated, it gives CASSPDRRYNSPLHF.

The chain combines TRBV30 with TRBJ2-1; D is perhaps TRBD1 (6 bases). The CDR3 is made up of 14 amino acids. CDR1 is GTSNPN and CDR2 is SVGIG in the germline V gene (reference sequence). Deletions cut 6 bases from V and 8 bases from J, with 20 bases between. The DNA of the CDR3 is TGTGCCTGTATCGGACAGTTACTGAGGGATGAGCAGTTCTTC. It encodes CACIGQLLRDEQFF.

The rearrangement uses TRBV18 and TRBJ1-3; TRBD1 matches 8 bases. Germline CDR1 KGHSH, CDR2 LQKENI. The CDR3 runs 16 residues. Trimming cost V 3 bases and J 0 bases; bases outside gene matches: 4. This CDR3 reads CASSPLQGDSGNTIYF. The CDR3 DNA sequence: TGTGCCAGCTCACCCCTACAGGGGGACTCTGGAAACACCATATATTTT.

The chain links TRBV2 to TRBJ1-2; 8 bases map to TRBD1. The CDR3 loop spans 13 amino acids. Germline CDR1 is SNHLY and CDR2 is FYNNEI. Unmatched junction bases numbered 4, after V lost 6 bases and J lost 4 bases. CDR3: CASSAGQAYGYTF. DNA of the CDR3: TGTGCCAGCAGCGCGGGACAGGCCTATGGCTACACCTTC.

V gene TRBV5-1 combines with J gene TRBJ1-1, with D unclear. This CDR3 is built from 13 residues. Germline lookup yields CDR1 SGHRS and CDR2 YFSETQ. Deletions cut 4 bases from V and 3 bases from J, with 10 bases between. CDR3 sequence reads: CASSNNGHTEAFF. Written as DNA, the CDR3 is TGCGCCAGCAGCAACAATGGGCACACTGAAGCTTTCTTT.

The V call is TRBV9, the J call TRBJ1-5; 7 bases line up with TRBD1. Germline V lookup: CDR1 SGDLS, CDR2 YYNGEE. J lost 3 bases, V lost 0 bases, and 3 bases had no gene match. The CDR3 length is 15 residues. The CDR3 is CASSVEGQYNQPQHF. The CDR3 coding sequence is TGTGCCAGCAGCGTAGAGGGACAGTACAATCAGCCCCAGCATTTT.

The chain joins TRBV4-2 to TRBJ2-3; 10 bases are shared with TRBD2. The trim removed 0 bases at V and 1 base at J, leaving 7 bases unmatched. This CDR3 is built from 18 residues. The germline gives CDR1 LGHNA, CDR2 YNFKEQ. The CDR3 spells CASSQEGRLAGGTDTQYF. The CDR3 DNA follows: TGTGCCAGCAGCCAAGAGGGGCGCCTAGCGGGGGGCACAGATACGCAGTATTTT.

The rearrangement links TRBV7-2 to TRBJ2-1, with TRBD2 as a possible D gene (6 bases). This CDR3 is built from 17 residues. V lost 4 bases, J lost 8 bases, and 24 bases lay in between. CDR1 is SGHTA and CDR2 is FQGNSA in the germline V gene. CDR3 sequence reads: CASSSYSTSILPHEQFF. CDR3 DNA: TGTGCCAGCAGCTCATACTCCACTAGCATCCTACCCCATGAGCAGTTCTTC.

The chain links TRBV15 to TRBJ2-5; 11 bases fit TRBD2. The germline V gene encodes CDR1 LNHNV and CDR2 YYDKDF (reference sequence). This CDR3 comprises 18 residues. With V trimmed by 0 bases and J by 2 bases, 8 bases remained unmatched. The CDR3 reads CATSRDGGVAGGQETQYF. CDR3 sequence (DNA): TGTGCCACCAGCAGAGATGGGGGGGTAGCGGGAGGGCAAGAGACCCAGTACTTC.

The chain has TRBV7-9 and TRBJ1-5; D is undetermined. The CDR3 covers 17 residues. Trimming stripped 3 bases from V and 0 bases from J, with 15 bases between. Germline CDR1 is SEHNR and CDR2 is FQNEAQ (reference sequence). This chain's CDR3 is CASSFYQARDSNQPQHF. The CDR3 nucleotides read TGTGCCAGCAGCTTTTACCAGGCCCGCGATAGCAATCAGCCCCAGCATTTT.

The chain links TRBV28 to TRBJ2-3; 7 positions agree with TRBD2. CDR1 is MDHEN, CDR2 SYDVKM, per germline. This CDR3 is 14 amino acids long. The V gene end was trimmed by 7 bases and the J gene end by 4 bases; junction bases not matched to a gene: 8. The DNA of the CDR3 is TGTGCCAGCAAGGGGCTAGCGGAGTCAGATACGCAGTATTTT. Residues: CASKGLAESDTQYF. Complete variable domain (other parts from reference TRBV28 and TRBJ2-3): DVKVTQSSRYLVKRTGEKVFLECVQDMDHENMFWYRQDPGLGLRLIYFSYDVKMKEKGDIPEGYSVSREKKERFSLILESASTNQTSMYLCASKGLAESDTQYFGPGTRLTVL.

The V and J genes are TRBV21-1 and TRBJ2-5; the table's D call TRBD1 went unverified against the DNA. TRBV21-1 is a documented pseudogene. This CDR3 is built from 15 residues. CDR3: CASRDRGEGQETQYF. As DNA, the CDR3 is TGCGCGTCTAGGGACAGGGGAGAAGGCCAAGAGACCCAGTACTTC.

V gene TRBV28 combines with J gene TRBJ1-3, with D unresolved. CDR3 length equals 14 residues. In germline, CDR1 is MDHEN, CDR2 SYDVKM. The germline V and J ends were trimmed by 4 bases and 0 bases, with 7 bases remaining between them. The CDR3: CASSYLSSGNTIYF. In DNA, the CDR3 is TGTGCCAGCAGTTATTTGAGCTCTGGAAACACCATATATTTT. Combining the CDR3 with reference TRBV28 and TRBJ1-3 gives the whole variable domain DVKVTQSSRYLVKRTGEKVFLECVQDMDHENMFWYRQDPGLGLRLIYFSYDVKMKEKGDIPEGYSVSREKKERFSLILESASTNQTSMYLCASSYLSSGNTIYFGEGSWLTVV.

This chain links TRBV5-1 with TRBJ1-2, with D possibly matching TRBD1 (5 bases). Per the germline V gene, CDR1 is SGHRS and CDR2 is YFSETQ. Trimming shortened V by 4 bases and J by 5 bases, and 12 bases separated the two germline ends. The length of the CDR3 is 13 residues. CDR3 sequence: CASSAGGGYGYTF. The CDR3 DNA sequence: TGCGCCAGCAGCGCTGGGGGGGGTTATGGCTACACCTTC.

This clone has just a few counts. The chain carries TRBV5-3 and TRBJ2-7; 12 nucleotides match TRBD2. TRBV5-3 is an ORF; its function is uncertain. The CDR3 is made up of 15 amino acids. The V and J ends lost 0 bases and 2 bases, in that order; junction bases with no gene match: 0. The CDR3, as DNA: TGTGCCAGAAGCTTGGGGACTAGCGGGGCCTACGAGCAGTACTTC. This encodes CARSLGTSGAYEQYF.